This T cell receptor (beta chain) stems from a study of T cell clones after liver transplantation. About the research overall: TCRbeta sequencing after a pre-transplant mixed lymphocyte reaction identified graft-donor-reactive clones, later tracked in post-transplant blood. Three of the eight recipients were HCV-positive; the rest had non-autoimmune, non-viral transplant indications. Third-party-reactive TCRbeta sequences from pre-transplant mixed lymphocyte reactions served as antigen-independent comparators.

In this sample, this clone turned up a few times. The antigen is undetermined. Using immunoSEQ multiplex PCR, the repertoire was profiled, and TCRdb retains in-frame clones only, with some absent. The sample has 6,000 to 9,000 clones, approximately 80% seen once. Trimming left V 11 bases short and J 2 bases short, with 13 bases between. CDR1 and CDR2 from the germline V gene are MNHEY and SMNVEV (reference sequence). The CDR3 consists of 14 residues. General study findings and limits: Low donor cell numbers restricted donor-reactive repertoire measurement in two subjects.

This sequence joins TRBV27 and TRBJ1-6, with D possibly being TRBD1 (5 bases). The sequence derives from a human donor who received a liver transplant. The sequences come from CD8+ T cells from blood, collected before liver transplant. CDR3 residues: CASGEGPYNSPLHF. CDR3 sequence (DNA): TGTGCCTCGGGAGAGGGACCCTATAATTCACCCCTCCACTTT.